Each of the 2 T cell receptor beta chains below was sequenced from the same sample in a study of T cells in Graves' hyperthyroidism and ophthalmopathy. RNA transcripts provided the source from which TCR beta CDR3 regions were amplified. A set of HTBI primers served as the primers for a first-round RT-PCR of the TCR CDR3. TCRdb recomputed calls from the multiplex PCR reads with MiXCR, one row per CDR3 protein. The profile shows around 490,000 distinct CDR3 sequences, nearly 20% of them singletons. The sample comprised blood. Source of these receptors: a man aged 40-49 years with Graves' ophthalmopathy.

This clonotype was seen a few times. As DNA, the CDR3 is TGTGCCAGCAGTTCCGGACTAGCGGGAGAGAGGGAGCAGTTCTTC. Encoded protein: CASSSGLAGEREQFF. The J gene is TRBJ2-1, the V gene TRBV6-1; TRBD2 aligns across 13 bases. Germline lookup yields CDR1 MNHNS and CDR2 SASEGT. The CDR3 has 15 amino acids. After removal of 5 bases from V and 10 bases from J, the junction contained 8 bases not matched to a gene.

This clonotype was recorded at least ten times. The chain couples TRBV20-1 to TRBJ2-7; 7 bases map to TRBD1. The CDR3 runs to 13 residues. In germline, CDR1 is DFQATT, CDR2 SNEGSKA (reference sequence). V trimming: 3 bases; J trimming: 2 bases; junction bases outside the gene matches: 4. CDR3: CSASGDRTYEQYF. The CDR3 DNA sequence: TGCAGTGCTAGTGGGGACAGAACCTACGAGCAGTACTTC.